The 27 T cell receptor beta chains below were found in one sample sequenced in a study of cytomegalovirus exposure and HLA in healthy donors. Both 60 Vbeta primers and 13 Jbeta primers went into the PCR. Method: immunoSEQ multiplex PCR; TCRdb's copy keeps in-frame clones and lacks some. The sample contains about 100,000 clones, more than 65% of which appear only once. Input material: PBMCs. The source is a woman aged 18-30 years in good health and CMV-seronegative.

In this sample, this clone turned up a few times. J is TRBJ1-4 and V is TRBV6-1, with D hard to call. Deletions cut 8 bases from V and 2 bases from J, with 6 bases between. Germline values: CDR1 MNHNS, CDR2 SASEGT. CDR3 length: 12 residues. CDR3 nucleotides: TGTGCCAGCCGAGGGACTAATGAAAAACTGTTTTTT. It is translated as CASRGTNEKLFF.

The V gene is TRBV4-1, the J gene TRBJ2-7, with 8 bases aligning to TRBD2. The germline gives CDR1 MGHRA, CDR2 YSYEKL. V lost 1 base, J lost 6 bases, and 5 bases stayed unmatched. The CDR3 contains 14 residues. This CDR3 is CASSQAGGSREQYF. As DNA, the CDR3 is TGCGCCAGCAGCCAAGCGGGGGGGTCCCGCGAGCAGTACTTC.

Written as DNA, the CDR3 is TGTGCCAGCAGCACGACAGGGGCGGGGTATGGCTACACCTTC. Translation: CASSTTGAGYGYTF. V is TRBV7-2 and J is TRBJ1-2, with 8 bases fitting TRBD1. The V and J ends lost 5 bases and 5 bases, in that order; junction bases with no gene match: 7. The CDR3 loop spans 14 amino acids. CDR1 SGHTA and CDR2 FQGNSA come from the germline V gene. Full variable domain (outside the CDR3, taken from reference TRBV7-2 and TRBJ1-2): GAGVSQSPSNKVTEKGKDVELRCDPISGHTALYWYRQSLGQGLEFLIYFQGNSAPDKSGLPSDRFSAERTGGSVSTLTIQRTQQEDSAVYLCASSTTGAGYGYTFGSGTRLTVV.

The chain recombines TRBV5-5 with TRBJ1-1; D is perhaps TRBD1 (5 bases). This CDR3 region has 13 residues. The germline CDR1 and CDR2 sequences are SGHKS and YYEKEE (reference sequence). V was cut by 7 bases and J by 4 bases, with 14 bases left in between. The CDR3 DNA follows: TGTGCCAGCCATGGTTGGGGGGTCACTGAAGCTTTCTTT. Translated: CASHGWGVTEAFF.

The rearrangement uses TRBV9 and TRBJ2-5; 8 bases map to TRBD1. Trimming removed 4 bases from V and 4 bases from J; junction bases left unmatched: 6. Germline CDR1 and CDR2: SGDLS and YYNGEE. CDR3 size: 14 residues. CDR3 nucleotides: TGTGCCAGCAGCTCAGGACAGGGTGGAGAGACCCAGTACTTC. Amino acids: CASSSGQGGETQYF. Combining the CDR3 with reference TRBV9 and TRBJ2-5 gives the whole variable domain DSGVTQTPKHLITATGQRVTLRCSPRSGDLSVYWYQQSLDQGLQFLIQYYNGEERAKGNILERFSAQQFPDLHSELNLSSLELGDSALYFCASSSGQGGETQYFGPGTRLLVL.

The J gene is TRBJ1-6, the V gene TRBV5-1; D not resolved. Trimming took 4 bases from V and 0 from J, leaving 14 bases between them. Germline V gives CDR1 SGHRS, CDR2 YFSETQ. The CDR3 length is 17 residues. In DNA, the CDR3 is TGCGCCAGCAGCCGCCAACCAGCGAGCTCCTATAATTCACCCCTCCACTTT. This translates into CASSRQPASSYNSPLHF.

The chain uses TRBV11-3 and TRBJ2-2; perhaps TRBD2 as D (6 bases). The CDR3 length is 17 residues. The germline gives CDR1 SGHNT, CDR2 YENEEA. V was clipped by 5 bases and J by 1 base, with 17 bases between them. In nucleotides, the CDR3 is TGTGCCAGCAGCCCCCGACGGGGAGCGGGGAACACCGGGGAGCTGTTTTTT. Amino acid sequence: CASSPRRGAGNTGELFF.

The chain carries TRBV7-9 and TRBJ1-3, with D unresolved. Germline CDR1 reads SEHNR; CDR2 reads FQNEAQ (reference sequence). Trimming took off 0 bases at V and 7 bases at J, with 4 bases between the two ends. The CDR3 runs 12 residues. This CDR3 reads CASSLARNTIYF. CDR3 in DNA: TGTGCCAGCAGCTTAGCGCGCAACACCATATATTTT.

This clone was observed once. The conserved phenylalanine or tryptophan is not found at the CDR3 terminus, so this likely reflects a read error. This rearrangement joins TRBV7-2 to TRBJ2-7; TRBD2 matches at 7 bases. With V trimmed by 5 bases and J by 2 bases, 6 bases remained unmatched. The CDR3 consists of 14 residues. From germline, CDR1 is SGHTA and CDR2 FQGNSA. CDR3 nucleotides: TGTGCCAGCAGCCCGGCTAGCGGCCCCTACGAGCAGTACCTC. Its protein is CASSPASGPYEQYL.

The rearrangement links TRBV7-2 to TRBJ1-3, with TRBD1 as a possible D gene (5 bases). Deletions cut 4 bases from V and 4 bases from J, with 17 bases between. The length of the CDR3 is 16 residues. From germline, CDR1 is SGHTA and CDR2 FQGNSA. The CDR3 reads CASSSRGGDIGNTIYF. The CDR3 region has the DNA TGTGCCAGCAGCTCCCGGGGGGGGGATATCGGAAACACCATATATTTT.

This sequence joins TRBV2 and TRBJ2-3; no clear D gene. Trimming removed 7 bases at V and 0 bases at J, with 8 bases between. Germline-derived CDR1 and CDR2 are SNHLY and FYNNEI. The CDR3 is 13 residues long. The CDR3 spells CASTMRSTDTQYF. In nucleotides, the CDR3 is TGTGCCAGCACCATGCGCAGCACAGATACGCAGTATTTT.

The CDR3: CASSPGDSRHTIYF. In DNA form, the CDR3 reads TGTGCCAGCAGCCCTGGGGACAGTAGACACACCATATATTTT. This chain links TRBV9 with TRBJ1-3; 7 bases are a match to TRBD1. Trimming cost V 4 bases and J 8 bases; bases outside gene matches: 9. The germline gives CDR1 SGDLS, CDR2 YYNGEE. CDR3 length: 14 residues.

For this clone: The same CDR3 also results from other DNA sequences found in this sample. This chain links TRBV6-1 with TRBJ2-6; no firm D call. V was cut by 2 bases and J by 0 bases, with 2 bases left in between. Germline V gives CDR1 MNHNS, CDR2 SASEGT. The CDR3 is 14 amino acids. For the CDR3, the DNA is TGTGCCAGCAGTGAACTCTCTGGGGCCAACGTCCTGACTTTC. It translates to CASSELSGANVLTF.

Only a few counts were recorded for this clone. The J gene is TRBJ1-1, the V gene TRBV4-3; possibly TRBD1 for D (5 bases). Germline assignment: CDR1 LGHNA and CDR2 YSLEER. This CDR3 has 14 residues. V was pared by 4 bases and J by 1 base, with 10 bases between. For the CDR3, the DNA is TGCGCCAGCAGCCTTCTCAGGGAGAACACTGAAGCTTTCTTT. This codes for CASSLLRENTEAFF.

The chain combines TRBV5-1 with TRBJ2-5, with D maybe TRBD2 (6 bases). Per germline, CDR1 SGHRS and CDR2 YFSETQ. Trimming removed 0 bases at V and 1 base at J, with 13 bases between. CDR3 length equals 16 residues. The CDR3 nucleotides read TGCGCCAGCAGCTTGGGGCCCCGGGAGCCCCAAGAGACCCAGTACTTC. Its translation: CASSLGPREPQETQYF.

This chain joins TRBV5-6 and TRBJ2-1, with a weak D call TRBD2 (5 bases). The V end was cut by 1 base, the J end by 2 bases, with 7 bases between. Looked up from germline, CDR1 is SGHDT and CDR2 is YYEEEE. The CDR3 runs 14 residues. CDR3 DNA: TGTGCCAGCAGCTTGCTAGCTCCCTACAATGAGCAGTTCTTC. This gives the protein CASSLLAPYNEQFF.

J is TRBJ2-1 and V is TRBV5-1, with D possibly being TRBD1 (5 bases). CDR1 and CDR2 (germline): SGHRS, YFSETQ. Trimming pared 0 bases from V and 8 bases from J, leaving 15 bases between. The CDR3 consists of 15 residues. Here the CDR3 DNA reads TGCGCCAGCAGCTTGGGCCCAGGGTTGGTAGATGAGCAGTTCTTC. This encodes CASSLGPGLVDEQFF. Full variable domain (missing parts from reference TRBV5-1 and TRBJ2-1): KAGVTQTPRYLIKTRGQQVTLSCSPISGHRSVSWYQQTPGQGLQFLFEYFSETQRNKGNFPGRFSGRQFSNSRSEMNVSTLELGDSALYLCASSLGPGLVDEQFFGPGTRLTVL.

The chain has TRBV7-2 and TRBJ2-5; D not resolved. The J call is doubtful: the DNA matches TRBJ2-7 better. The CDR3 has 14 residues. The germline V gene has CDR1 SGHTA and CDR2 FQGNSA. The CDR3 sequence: CASSSVVRDYEQYF. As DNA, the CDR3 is TGTGCCAGCAGCTCAGTGGTTAGAGACTACGAGCAGTACTTC.

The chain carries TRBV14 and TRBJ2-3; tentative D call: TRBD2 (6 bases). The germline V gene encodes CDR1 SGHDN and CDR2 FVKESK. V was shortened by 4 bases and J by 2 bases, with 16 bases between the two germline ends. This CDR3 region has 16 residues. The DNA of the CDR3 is TGTGCCAGCAGCCCCCCCACGCGGGGCGCCACAGATACGCAGTATTTT. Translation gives CASSPPTRGATDTQYF.

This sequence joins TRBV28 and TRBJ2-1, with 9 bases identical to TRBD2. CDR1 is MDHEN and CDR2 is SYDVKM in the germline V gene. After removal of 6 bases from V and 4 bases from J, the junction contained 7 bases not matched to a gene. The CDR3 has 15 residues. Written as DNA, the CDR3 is TGTGCCAGCAGCCCGGCGGGGGGGGGTTACAATGAGCAGTTCTTC. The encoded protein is CASSPAGGGYNEQFF.

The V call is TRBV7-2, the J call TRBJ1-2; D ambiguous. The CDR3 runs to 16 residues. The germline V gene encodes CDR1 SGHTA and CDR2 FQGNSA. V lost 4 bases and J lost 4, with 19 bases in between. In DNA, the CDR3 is TGTGCCAGCAGCTCCTCGGCCCCCGGAGGTAGCTATGGCTACACCTTC. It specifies CASSSSAPGGSYGYTF.

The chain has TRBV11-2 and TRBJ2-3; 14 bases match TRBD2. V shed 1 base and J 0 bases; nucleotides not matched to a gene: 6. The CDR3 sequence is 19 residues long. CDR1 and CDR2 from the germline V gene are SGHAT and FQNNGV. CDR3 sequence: CASSLGMGTSGGSTDTQYF. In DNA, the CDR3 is TGTGCCAGCAGCTTAGGGATGGGGACTAGCGGGGGAAGCACAGATACGCAGTATTTT.

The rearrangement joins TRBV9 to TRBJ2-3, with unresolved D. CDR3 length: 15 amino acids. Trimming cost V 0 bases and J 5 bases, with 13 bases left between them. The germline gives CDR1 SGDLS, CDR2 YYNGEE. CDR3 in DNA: TGTGCCAGCAGCGTAGCCGTGTTTCCCGGAGATACGCAGTATTTT. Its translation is CASSVAVFPGDTQYF.

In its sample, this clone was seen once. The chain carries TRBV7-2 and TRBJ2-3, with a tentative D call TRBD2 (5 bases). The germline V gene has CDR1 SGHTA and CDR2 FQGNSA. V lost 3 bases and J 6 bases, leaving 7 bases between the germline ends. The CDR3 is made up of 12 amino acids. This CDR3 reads CASSFPGDTQYF. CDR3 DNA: TGTGCCAGCAGCTTCCCGGGGGATACGCAGTATTTT.

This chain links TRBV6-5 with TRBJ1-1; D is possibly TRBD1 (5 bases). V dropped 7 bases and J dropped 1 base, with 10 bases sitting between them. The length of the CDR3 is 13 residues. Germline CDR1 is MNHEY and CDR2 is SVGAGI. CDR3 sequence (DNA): TGTGCCAGCAAGGAGGGGAGGAACACTGAAGCTTTCTTT. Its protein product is CASKEGRNTEAFF.

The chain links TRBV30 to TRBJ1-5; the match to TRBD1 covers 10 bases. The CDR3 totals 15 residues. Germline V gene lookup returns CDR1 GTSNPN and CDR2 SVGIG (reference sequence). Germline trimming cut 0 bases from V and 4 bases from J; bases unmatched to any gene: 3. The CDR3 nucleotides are TGTGCCTGGAGTGTTGGACAGGGGGAGAATCAGCCCCAGCATTTT. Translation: CAWSVGQGENQPQHF.

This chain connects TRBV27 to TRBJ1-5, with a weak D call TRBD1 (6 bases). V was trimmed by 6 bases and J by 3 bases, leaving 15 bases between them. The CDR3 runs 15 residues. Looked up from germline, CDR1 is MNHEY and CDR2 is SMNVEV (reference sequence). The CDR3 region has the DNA TGTGCCAGCAGGCCGGGAGGGGGGTACAATCAGCCCCAGCATTTT. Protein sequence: CASRPGGGYNQPQHF.